Below, one TCR beta chain is given with its context. The data are from a study of T cells after yellow fever vaccination. Each CDR3 protein is one row after TCRdb ran MiXCR on the 5' RACE reads. The sample has some 150,000 distinct CDR3 sequences, roughly 9.6% seen once. This TCR was recovered from a man aged 18 to 29 who received the YFV17D yellow fever vaccine. This sample comprised CD8+ T cells sorted from PBMCs, obtained 15 days after the yellow fever booster vaccination.

Here the CDR3 DNA reads TGTGCCATCAGTGATGGGACGGCTGAAAAACTGTTTTTT. Protein: CAISDGTAEKLFF. The rearrangement uses TRBV10-3 and TRBJ1-4; TRBD1 is a possible D gene (5 bases). CDR1 and CDR2 (germline): ENHRY, SYGVKD. The V end lost 3 bases, the J end lost 7 bases, and 9 bases lay between the germline ends. CDR3 length: 13 residues.